This TCR beta chain was sequenced during a study of T cell responses to AZD1222 COVID-19 vaccine. Germline V gene sequence: CDR1 SGHDT, CDR2 YYEEEE. V lost 0 bases and J lost 0, with 13 bases in between. CDR3 length equals 16 residues. The data were produced by immunoSEQ multiplex PCR, yet TCRdb's version contains in-frame clones alone and is incomplete. The sample has about 140,000 clones, 88% seen once; the top ten hold about 4.9%. The rearrangement uses TRBV5-6 and TRBJ2-7; a possible D gene is TRBD2 (5 bases). Sequences were derived from peripheral blood, sampled 28 days after the second dose of the MenACWY control vaccine. This receptor was obtained from an adult who received the MenACWY meningococcal vaccine as a control. CDR3 region: CASSLGTAVPSYEQYF. The DNA of the CDR3 is TGTGCCAGCAGCTTGGGGACTGCAGTCCCCTCCTACGAGCAGTACTTC.